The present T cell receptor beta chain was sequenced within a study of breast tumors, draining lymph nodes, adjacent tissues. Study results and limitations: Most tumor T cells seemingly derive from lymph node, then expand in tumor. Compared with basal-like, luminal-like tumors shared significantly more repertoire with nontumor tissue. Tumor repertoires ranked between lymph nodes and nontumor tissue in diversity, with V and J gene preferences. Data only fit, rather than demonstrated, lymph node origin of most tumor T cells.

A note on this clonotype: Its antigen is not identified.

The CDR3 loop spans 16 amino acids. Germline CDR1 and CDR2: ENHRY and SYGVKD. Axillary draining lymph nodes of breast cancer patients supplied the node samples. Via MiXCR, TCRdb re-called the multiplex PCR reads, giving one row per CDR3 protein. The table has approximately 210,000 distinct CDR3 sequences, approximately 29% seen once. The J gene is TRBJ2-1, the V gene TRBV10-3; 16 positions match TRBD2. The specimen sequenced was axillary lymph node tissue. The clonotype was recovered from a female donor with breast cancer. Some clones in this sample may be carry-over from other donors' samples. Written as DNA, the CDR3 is TGTGCGATCGGGGGGACTAGCGGGAGGGCCGGAAATGAGCAGTTCTTC. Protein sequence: CAIGGTSGRAGNEQFF.